This is a list of T cell receptor beta chains from one sample in a study of blood T cell repertoires in COVID-19. TCRdb's copy holds only in-frame clones and misses some; the assay was immunoSEQ multiplex PCR. The profile shows approximately 120,000 clones, approximately 80% of them singletons. Input material: peripheral blood. These receptors were collected from an elderly man with acute or convalescent COVID-19. Each CDR3 is given with its conserved first and last residue.

J: TRBJ2-5
V: TRBV12-3/TRBV12-4
length: 13
CDR3: CASRKTGWETQYF

J: TRBJ1-2
V: TRBV2
length: 14
CDR3: CASRAGQGRYGYTF

J: TRBJ2-1
V: TRBV2
length: 12
CDR3: CASSAGANEQFF

J: TRBJ2-1
V: TRBV7-9
length: 16
CDR3: CASSLGTGGYGNEQFF

J: TRBJ1-1
V: TRBV5-6
length: 16
CDR3: CASSLDPVGGTAEAFF

J: TRBJ2-5
V: TRBV7-7
length: 16
CDR3: CASSLGQALGQETQYF

J: TRBJ2-2
V: TRBV18
length: 15
CDR3: CATNRGQPNTGELFF

J: TRBJ1-1
V: TRBV11-3
length: 14
CDR3: CASSYRVLNTEAFF

J: TRBJ2-5
V: TRBV30
length: 15
CDR3: CAWSVPSGPQETQYF

J: TRBJ1-5
V: TRBV7-8
length: 15
CDR3: CASSLVGGGYQPQHF

J: TRBJ2-3
V: TRBV9
length: 14
CDR3: CASSVEVRGDTQYF

J: TRBJ2-3
V: TRBV5-4
length: 14
CDR3: CASRGTVSTDTQYF

J: TRBJ2-6
V: TRBV18
length: 16
CDR3: CASSPTDIPGANVLTF

J: TRBJ1-3
V: TRBV3-1/TRBV3-2
length: 17
CDR3: CASSPTVDRVSGNTIYF

J: TRBJ2-6
V: TRBV6-8
length: 19
CDR3: CASRLPTRTGRTGANVLTF

J: TRBJ2-6
V: TRBV5-6
length: 19
CDR3: CASSLETGQGASGANVLTF

J: TRBJ2-2
V: TRBV18
length: 14
CDR3: CASSRLQGTGELFF

J: TRBJ1-5
V: TRBV4-3
length: 15
CDR3: CASSQWAGGGGPQHF

J: TRBJ1-3
V: TRBV2
length: 16
CDR3: CASVGIIGGSGNTIYF

J: TRBJ1-4
V: TRBV7-6
length: 15
CDR3: CASSSTGTTNEKLFF

J: TRBJ1-2
V: TRBV7-9
length: 16
CDR3: CASSFPLQSPPYGYTF

J: TRBJ1-2
V: TRBV7-9
length: 13
CDR3: CASSLASFYGYTF

J: TRBJ2-7
V: TRBV5-5
length: 14
CDR3: CASSWDTSSYEQYF